This T cell receptor beta chain emerged from a study of CD8 T cells in ankylosing spondylitis. The study, taken as a whole, reports: Ankylosing spondylitis blood seemed to carry a telltale TCR beta motif made of roughly eight highly homologous variants. Reportedly, matched ankylosing spondylitis synovial fluid was significantly enriched for disease-linked clones.

This clonotype has more than one count but fewer than ten. Its antigen is not known. Each CDR3 protein is one row after TCRdb ran MiXCR on the 5' RACE reads. The data hold 700,000 to 1,000,000 distinct CDR3 sequences, with 12% observed a single time. This CDR3 comprises 18 residues. Germline CDR1 and CDR2: KGHSH and LQKENI. Unmatched junction bases numbered 13, after V lost 3 bases and J lost 3 bases. The sample was blood, either unsorted or a sorted T cell fraction (not recorded which). This chain connects TRBV18 to TRBJ2-2, with 7 bases aligning to TRBD2. The clonotype comes from a male donor with ankylosing spondylitis. CDR3: CASSPYLHAAGHTGELFF. The CDR3 DNA reads as TGTGCCAGCTCACCTTACCTCCATGCAGCGGGACACACCGGGGAGCTGTTTTTT.